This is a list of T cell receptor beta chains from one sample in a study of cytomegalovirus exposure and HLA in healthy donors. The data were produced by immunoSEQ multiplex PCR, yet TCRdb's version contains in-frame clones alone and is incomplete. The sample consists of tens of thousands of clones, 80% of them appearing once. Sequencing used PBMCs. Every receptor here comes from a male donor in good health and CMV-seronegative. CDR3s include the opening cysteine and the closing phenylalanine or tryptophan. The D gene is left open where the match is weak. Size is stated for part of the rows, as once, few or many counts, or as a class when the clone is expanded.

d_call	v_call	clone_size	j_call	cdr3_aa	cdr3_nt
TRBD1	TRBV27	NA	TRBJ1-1	CASSLIQGANTEAFF	TGTGCCAGCAGTTTAATTCAGGGGGCGAACACTGAAGCTTTCTTT
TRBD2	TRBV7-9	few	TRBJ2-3	CASLESGGRASDTQYF	TGTGCCAGCCTTGAGTCGGGCGGGAGGGCCTCGGATACGCAGTATTTT
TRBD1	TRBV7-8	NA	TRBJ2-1	CASSLATARTGQGSSEGQFF	TGTGCCAGCAGCTTAGCCACAGCACGGACGGGACAGGGATCCAGTGAGGGGCAGTTCTTC
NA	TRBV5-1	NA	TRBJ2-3	CASSPGVAGTWTDTQYF	TGCGCCAGCAGCCCCGGGGTGGCGGGCACATGGACAGATACGCAGTATTTT
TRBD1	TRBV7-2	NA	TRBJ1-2	CASSQDRGSGYTF	TGTGCCAGCAGCCAGGACAGGGGTAGTGGCTACACCTTC
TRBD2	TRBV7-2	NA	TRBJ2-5	CASSFAAGVLRETQYF	TGTGCCAGCAGCTTTGCGGCGGGAGTCCTCCGGGAGACCCAGTACTTC
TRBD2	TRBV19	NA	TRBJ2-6	CASKSGGSSGANVLTF	TGTGCCAGTAAGTCTGGCGGGAGTTCTGGGGCCAACGTCCTGACTTTC
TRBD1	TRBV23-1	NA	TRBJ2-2	CASRDRDTKGELFF	TGCGCCAGCAGGGACAGGGACACAAAAGGGGAGCTGTTTTTT
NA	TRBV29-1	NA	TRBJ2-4	CSVDTGGTQYF	TGCAGCGTTGACACCGGAGGGACTCAGTACTTC
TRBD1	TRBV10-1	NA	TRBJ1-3	CASSPGQGISSGNTIYF	TGCGCCAGCAGTCCGGGACAGGGCATTTCGTCTGGAAACACCATATATTTT
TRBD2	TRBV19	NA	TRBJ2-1	CASRPSGGSFNEQFF	TGTGCCAGTAGGCCTAGCGGGGGGTCTTTTAATGAGCAGTTCTTC
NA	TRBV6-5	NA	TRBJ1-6	CASSRVGPGSPLHF	TGTGCCAGCAGTCGGGTCGGCCCTGGGTCACCCCTCCACTTT
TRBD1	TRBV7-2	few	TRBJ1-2	CASSLGGTVYTF	TGTGCCAGCAGCTTAGGTGGGACAGTCTACACCTTC
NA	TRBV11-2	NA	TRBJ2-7	CASSFGAGYLFSYEQYF	TGTGCCAGCAGCTTCGGGGCGGGGTACCTCTTCTCCTACGAGCAGTACTTC
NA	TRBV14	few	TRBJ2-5	CASRKGGPYGETQYF	TGTGCCAGCAGAAAAGGGGGACCGTACGGAGAGACCCAGTACTTC
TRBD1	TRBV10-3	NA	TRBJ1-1	CAISESGDSNTEAFF	TGTGCCATCAGTGAGTCGGGGGACAGCAACACTGAAGCTTTCTTT
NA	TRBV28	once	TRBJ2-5	CASSLLLLQETQYF	TGTGCCAGCAGTTTATTACTTCTCCAAGAGACCCAGTACTTC
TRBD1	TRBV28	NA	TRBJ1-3	CASSPGQGAVGNTIYF	TGTGCCAGCAGTCCGGGACAGGGGGCGGTCGGAAACACCATATATTTT
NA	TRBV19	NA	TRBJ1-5	CASAANSNQPQHF	TGTGCCAGCGCAGCGAATAGCAATCAGCCCCAGCATTTT
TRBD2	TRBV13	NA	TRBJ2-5	CASSLVTSGNQETQYF	TGTGCCAGCAGCTTAGTGACTAGCGGGAACCAAGAGACCCAGTACTTC
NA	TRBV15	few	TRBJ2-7	CATSRDSGGVEQYF	TGTGCCACCAGCAGAGATTCCGGGGGTGTGGAGCAGTACTTC
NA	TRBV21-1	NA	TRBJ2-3	CARGALAVTDTQYF	TGTGCCAGGGGCGCTTTGGCAGTCACAGATACGCAGTATTTT
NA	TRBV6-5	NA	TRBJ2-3	CASSYSRQRTDTQYF	TGTGCCAGCAGTTACTCGAGACAGCGCACGGATACGCAGTATTTT
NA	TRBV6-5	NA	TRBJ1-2	CASSYKVEGIYGYPF	TGTGCCAGCAGTTACAAAGTGGAGGGGATCTATGGCTACCCCTTC
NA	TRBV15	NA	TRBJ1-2	CATSRGTDNYGYPF	TGTGCCACCAGCAGAGGTACGGATAACTATGGCTACCCCTTC
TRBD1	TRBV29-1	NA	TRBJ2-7	CSVRTGGHYEQYF	TGCAGCGTTAGGACAGGGGGCCACTACGAGCAGTACTTC
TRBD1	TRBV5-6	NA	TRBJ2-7	CASSPWTGTGSLSSYEQYF	TGTGCCAGCAGCCCGTGGACCGGGACAGGGTCTTTAAGCTCCTACGAGCAGTACTTC